This TCR beta chain comes out of a study of cytomegalovirus exposure and HLA in healthy donors (dated by TCRdb to 2017 to 2019). As for the study more broadly: According to an earlier analysis of several hundred of the donors, roughly 180 million T cells yielded roughly 100 million unique TCR beta sequences and around 300 Gb of sequence data. Donor age, sex, ethnicity and CMV serostatus were compiled alongside the repertoire data. HLA typing covered class I and class II loci at four-digit resolution. An early release that covered roughly 600 HLA-typed donors contained approximately 290 gigabases of sequencing data and about 84 million unique TCR sequences. The later analysis used no new phenotypic data to find candidate immune exposures, relying instead on TCR beta sequences and their occurrence across donors. In addition to the first cohort of 666 subjects, a separate validation cohort of 120 different subjects was used. Roughly 5 DR-DQ haplotypes were handled as single units for association and clustering, since linkage in the cohort was strong. To predict cytomegalovirus infection status, the study brought together high-throughput TCR immunosequencing, statistical association of individual TCRs with disease status, and machine learning. All discovery cohort repertoires had been generated using a single sequencing platform. Of the 398 genotyped donors, over 80% were placed in the genetic ancestry cluster associated with self-reported Caucasian donors. The study used immunosequencing to profile the T cell repertoires of approximately 650 subjects and linked those repertoires to cytomegalovirus serostatus. The aim of the study was to test whether cataloging public T cell receptors could identify signatures of past pathogen exposure. The number of donors typed differed by locus, with about 620-630 for A, B, C, DRB1 and DQB1, over 500 for DQA1, nearly 610 for DPA1, and 400 to 490 for DPB1. A later analysis re-examined previously published TCR beta repertoires from more than 550 donors and added high-resolution HLA genotyping to investigate patterns of TCR occurrence. Genome-wide SNP genotypes for about three fifths of the roughly 670 donors were used in a later genetic analysis, which treated that subset as a discovery cohort. To decide whether each TCR beta V gene segment behaved as functional or pseudogenic, an earlier analysis of some 600 of the donors relied on high-throughput TCR beta sequencing. Among roughly 400 genotyped donors of the cohort, an average of 235,054 unique TCR beta nucleotide sequences were sequenced per donor, roughly a sixth of them non-productive. General study outcomes and caveats: A cluster of highly shared sequence variants was judged likely to represent a technical artifact of the sequencing pipeline. In vitro tests confirmed that a few of the cytomegalovirus-associated TCR beta chains recognize cytomegalovirus antigens. A total of roughly 160 TCR beta chains were listed by the study as associated with cytomegalovirus. Over 15 rarely observed V segments, including chromosome 9 orphons, were excluded from the earlier analysis of several hundred of the donors because counts were too low. Immune exposure information for the cohort was limited to CMV serostatus. The 87-base-pair reads could not distinguish some IMGT-functional V segments, including TRBV6-2 and TRBV6-3, so those segments were excluded. A further reported finding was that TCR beta sequences accurately predicted the HLA-A and HLA-B alleles for most subjects in the first cohort. The authors suggested that the approach could potentially be extended to other disease states and immunological phenotypes. While some public TCRs were present in many individuals, most TCR sequences turned up only very rarely across donors. Only TCR beta chains were sequenced in this cohort, and the absence of alpha or paired-chain data limited detectable features. A later analysis found that HLA-associated TCR beta chains were more clonally expanded and had lower generation probabilities than equally common non-associated chains. At a false discovery rate of 0.05, a later analysis linked some 17,000 TCR beta sequences to specific HLA alleles. A later analysis reported that several top co-occurrence clusters appeared linked to parvovirus B19, influenza, CMV and Epstein-Barr virus. A later genetic analysis associated a missense DCLRE1C variant with V-gene and J-gene trimming of TCR beta chains, and an independent cohort replicated the association. According to a later analysis, most CMV-associated TCR beta chains appeared to be HLA-restricted, and the HLA associations seemed to be driven largely by CMV exposure. Strong co-occurrence of HLA alleles, especially DR and DQ, made assigning TCR associations to individual alleles difficult. Presence/absence analyses assumed roughly uniform sequencing depth across donors, an assumption that may not hold. According to a later genetic analysis, donors in an Asian-associated ancestry cluster had fewer N-insertions in productive TCRs than the approximately 700-donor mean. In an earlier analysis of some 640 of the donors, most TCR beta V segments were observed in productive rearrangements about 87% or about 30% of the time, broadly matching IMGT annotations. In a later analysis, the rate of TCR association differed among HLA loci, with DRB1 alleles having the most associated TCRs and HLA-C alleles having the fewest. Correlated functional status among segregating V segments might be attributable to linkage disequilibrium, but an unknown experimental factor could not be ruled out. In both the original and validation cohorts, the classifier was reported to diagnose cytomegalovirus status with high specificity and sensitivity. HLA typing was unavailable for some donors at each locus, so association tests used only the typed subset.

CDR1 PRHDT and CDR2 FYEKMQ are derived from the germline V gene (reference sequence). Relative to germline, V is missing 5 bases and J is missing 1 base, with 9 bases of the junction outside any gene match. Its CDR3 holds 16 amino acids, cysteine through phenylalanine. Only the CDR3 part of the read is kept: 48 bases, read in frame from the first base. Concerning this clone: Its antigen specificity is not known. Base qualities are missing; no much larger clone stands one base away.

Libraries came from the immunoSEQ multiplex PCR assay. The multiplex PCR relied on a mix of 60 forward primers for TCR Vbeta segments and 13 reverse primers for TCR Jbeta segments. A multiplex PCR assay on genomic DNA amplified the CDR3 region of rearranged TCR beta genes. The amplified TCR beta libraries were sequenced on the Illumina HiSeq System as 87-base-pair reads. The study's processing was this. Across the 666 repertoires, a later analysis counted about 81 million unique TCR beta chains, around 11 million of which were shared by at least two donors. A nearest-neighbor algorithm error-corrected the raw reads and collapsed the reads into unique sequences, merging closely related sequences to remove PCR and sequencing errors. Alignment of CDR3 sequences to IMGT reference sequences was used to assign V, D and J gene segments. For a sequence to be retained, at least a six-nucleotide match to both a V gene segment and a J gene segment was required. Rearrangements were called productive when the CDR3 lacked stop codons and stayed in frame with V and J; all others were non-productive. Following IMGT convention, CDR3 was defined as the stretch from the second conserved V-encoded cysteine up to the conserved J-encoded phenylalanine. In an earlier analysis of 500 to 650 of the donors, sequences lacking an unambiguous match to a single V gene segment were excluded. An earlier analysis of fewer than 750 of the donors classified V segments as functional when productive rearrangements were above 56.7% and as segregating when the standard deviation between donors was above 5%. To diagnose cytomegalovirus status from the catalog of TCR beta chain sequences, a statistical classification framework was built. In a later analysis, V and J genes were assigned by comparing TCR nucleotide sequences against IMGT/GENE-DB human TR gene sequences. In a later analysis, CDR3 sequences and most-parsimonious VDJ recombination scenarios were assigned using the TCRdist pipeline. In a later analysis, every TCR beta chain was defined by the combination of its CDR3 amino acid sequence and its V-gene family, and reads without a unique V-gene family were dropped. In a later analysis, approximately 590 highly shared, low-generation-probability nucleotide sequences were removed to address suspected cross-contamination and a sequencing artifact. In a later analysis, a clonal expansion index for each public chain was calculated from normalized within-repertoire ranks of inferred template counts. In a later analysis, generation probabilities were computed with a VDJ recombination model fitted to out-of-frame rearrangements, and the resulting probabilities were checked against IGoR. In a later analysis, hypergeometric tests were used to score TCR-TCR, TCR-HLA and TCR-CMV co-occurrence, with a repertoire-size bias correction applied to TCR pairs. To estimate false discovery rates, a later analysis permuted the HLA or CMV assignments 20 times. In a later analysis, co-occurring TCRs were grouped using DBSCAN, with TCRdist sequence similarity added in when clustering inside HLA-allele-positive subsets. Repertoires with fewer than 30,000 or more than 120,000 public chains were left out of co-occurrence clustering, as were a handful of repertoires with anomalous nucleotide sharing. This immuneACCESS table, as held by TCRdb, lists in-frame sequences with V and J called but not all clones. Of the missing ones, under half trace to an unresolved V gene in checked studies; the others have no known cause. The V and J calls and clone size were taken over from that table, and D and trimming were inferred from the DNA. Within this sample are 100,000 to 150,000 clones, with about 8.5% of them counted one time only. The leading ten clones occupy 4.5% to 5.5% of the sample.

The cohort comprised some 680 healthy bone marrow donors. All cohort members were sampled while nominally healthy, although unrecorded immune exposures were likely present. The donor tested CMV seronegative, placing the donor among the 300 to 450 seronegative members of the cohort. Each donor provided a peripheral blood sample, and peripheral blood mononuclear cells were used for TCR beta sequencing. Genomic DNA extraction from the blood cell samples was performed with the Qiagen DNeasy Blood Extraction Kit. This TCR came from a middle-aged man in good health and CMV-seronegative. The sequencing sample was made of PBMCs. This receptor chain uses TRBV13 and TRBJ1-1, and TRBD1 aligns with 8 junction nucleotides. The bases read TGTGCCAGCAGCCCAGGGACAGGTTCGGCGAACACTGAAGCTTTCTTT. Protein translation: CASSPGTGSANTEAFF.